These 23 T cell receptor beta chains share one sample of origin, sequenced in a study of PD-1 blockade in classical Hodgkin lymphoma. Time point noted: cycle 4 day 1 (C4D1), after 5 to 7 weeks of nivolumab. The patients all showed relapse after autologous stem cell transplantation, while their brentuximab vedotin exposure varied. Assay used: immunoSEQ multiplex PCR; TCRdb lists only in-frame clones, some missing. The sample holds 50,000 to 65,000 clones, less than 95% seen once. The sequencing used peripheral blood mononuclear cells (PBMCs), collected before the fourth cycle of nivolumab. Every receptor here comes from a human donor with classical Hodgkin lymphoma.

The V and J genes are TRBV28 and TRBJ1-5, with D possibly matching TRBD1 (5 bases). Germline V gene lookup returns CDR1 MDHEN and CDR2 SYDVKM. This CDR3 is 16 amino acids long. V shed 5 bases and J shed 5 bases, with 19 bases lying between them. The CDR3 loop is CASSPAVPREDQPQHF. CDR3 coding DNA: TGTGCCAGCAGTCCGGCCGTTCCCAGGGAGGATCAGCCCCAGCATTTT.

The chain carries TRBV4-1 and TRBJ1-6; TRBD1 matches at 9 bases. Germline values: CDR1 MGHRA, CDR2 YSYEKL. Trimming took 4 bases from V and 7 from J; bases not matched to a gene: 8. The CDR3 has 16 residues. The DNA for the CDR3 is TGCGCCAGCAGCCCGTCTACAGGGGGCACGAATTCACCCCTCCACTTT. The encoded protein is CASSPSTGGTNSPLHF.

In this sample, this clone turned up once. This sequence joins TRBV7-8 and TRBJ1-2; D is unresolved. Looked up from germline, CDR1 is SGHVS and CDR2 is FQNEAQ. CDR3 length: 16 residues. Trimming removed 2 bases at V and 4 bases at J, with 17 bases between. The CDR3 reads CASSLNRGGDGYGYTF. The CDR3 DNA sequence: TGTGCCAGCAGCTTAAACCGAGGCGGCGACGGCTATGGCTACACCTTC. The full variable domain, rest sourced from reference TRBV7-8 and TRBJ1-2, is GAGVSQSPRYKVAKRGQDVALRCDPISGHVSLFWYQQALGQGPEFLTYFQNEAQLDKSGLPSDRFFAERPEGSVSTLKIQRTQQEDSAVYLCASSLNRGGDGYGYTFGSGTRLTVV.

This clone was recorded once. This rearrangement joins TRBV7-9 to TRBJ2-1, with D possibly matching TRBD2 (5 bases). Germline CDR1 SEHNR, CDR2 FQNEAQ (reference sequence). V lost 4 bases and J 8 bases, leaving 18 bases between the germline ends. The CDR3 contains 15 residues. In DNA, the CDR3 is TGTGCCAGCAGCTCGACTATTCTCCTTTACGATGAGCAGTTCTTC. It translates to CASSSTILLYDEQFF. Full variable domain (outside the CDR3, taken from reference TRBV7-9 and TRBJ2-1): DTGVSQNPRHKITKRGQNVTFRCDPISEHNRLYWYRQTLGQGPEFLTYFQNEAQLEKSRLLSDRFSAERPKGSFSTLEIQRTEQGDSAMYLCASSSTILLYDEQFFGPGTRLTVL.

The V and J genes are TRBV7-2 and TRBJ2-7, with a possible D match to TRBD1 (6 bases). With 8 bases removed from V and 3 bases from J, the gap between germline ends came to 17 bases. The CDR3 has 14 amino acids. Per germline, CDR1 SGHTA and CDR2 FQGNSA. The CDR3 protein is CASSPDRLNYEQYF. In nucleotides, the CDR3 is TGTGCCAGCTCGCCCGACAGGTTGAACTACGAGCAGTACTTC.

The rearrangement joins TRBV19 to TRBJ2-7; tentative D call: TRBD2 (7 bases). Germline V gene data show CDR1 as LNHDA and CDR2 as SQIVND (reference sequence). The CDR3 runs to 14 residues. With 4 bases removed from V and 3 bases from J, the gap between germline ends came to 13 bases. CDR3 in DNA: TGTGCCAGTAGTACAGGGGAGGGTGTCTACGAGCAGTACTTC. It translates to CASSTGEGVYEQYF.

CDR3 sequence reads: CASSIDSSLGWFF. The CDR3 region has the DNA TGTGCCAGTAGTATAGACTCCTCCCTAGGGTGGTTCTTC. The chain combines TRBV19 with TRBJ2-1; no reliable D call. CDR1 is LNHDA and CDR2 is SQIVND in the germline V gene (reference sequence). This CDR3 comprises 13 residues. The V end lost 0 bases, the J end lost 15 bases, and 15 bases lay between the germline ends.

The chain carries TRBV5-5 and TRBJ2-7, with 8 positions matching TRBD1. V was clipped by 3 bases and J by 3 bases; unmatched bases: 5. The CDR3 loop spans 14 amino acids. In germline, CDR1 is SGHKS, CDR2 YYEKEE (reference sequence). The CDR3 coding sequence is TGTGCCAGCAGCTCCCAAACAGGGGGCTACGAGCAGTACTTC. Its protein is CASSSQTGGYEQYF. Supplemented by reference TRBV5-5 and TRBJ2-7, the full variable domain reads DAGVTQSPTHLIKTRGQQVTLRCSPISGHKSVSWYQQVLGQGPQFIFQYYEKEERGRGNFPDRFSARQFPNYSSELNVNALLLGDSALYLCASSSQTGGYEQYFGPGTRLTVT.

The chain links TRBV28 to TRBJ1-4; D is undetermined. The germline V gene encodes CDR1 MDHEN and CDR2 SYDVKM. The V gene lost 2 bases and the J gene lost 10 bases, with 11 bases spanning the gap. The CDR3 runs 13 residues. Here the CDR3 DNA reads TGTGCCAGCAGTTTACCCCCCTCAGGAAAACTGTTTTTT. Protein product: CASSLPPSGKLFF.

This clone was counted only a few times. The rearrangement joins TRBV14 to TRBJ1-1, with D unclear. The CDR3 sequence is 15 residues long. The V gene lost 0 bases and the J gene lost 5 bases, with 13 bases spanning the gap. Germline V gene data show CDR1 as SGHDN and CDR2 as FVKESK. The CDR3 reads CASSQDFSPNTEAFF. The CDR3 region has the DNA TGTGCCAGCAGCCAAGATTTCTCGCCGAATACTGAAGCTTTCTTT.

The chain links TRBV7-9 to TRBJ2-5, with 13 bases matching TRBD2. The junction had 10 bases not matched to a gene; V was cut back by 5 bases and J by 4 bases. In germline, CDR1 is SEHNR, CDR2 FQNEAQ (reference sequence). This CDR3 is 17 amino acids long. The CDR3 is CASSPGTSGAERETQYF. The CDR3 region has the DNA TGTGCCAGCAGCCCAGGGACTAGCGGGGCGGAACGAGAGACCCAGTACTTC.

The V gene is TRBV10-3, the J gene TRBJ1-3; D uncertain. The CDR3 is 13 residues long. Germline V gene sequence: CDR1 ENHRY, CDR2 SYGVKD. Trimming took 9 bases from V and 2 from J, leaving 11 bases between them. The DNA for the CDR3 is TGTGCCATAATTATCGATGCTGGAAACACCATATATTTT. Encoded protein: CAIIIDAGNTIYF.

This chain connects TRBV5-1 to TRBJ2-3; D gene uncertain. This CDR3 has 14 residues. CDR1 is SGHRS and CDR2 is YFSETQ in the germline V gene. V lost 5 bases and J 4 bases, leaving 14 bases between the germline ends. CDR3 sequence: CASRVSASPDTQYF. The CDR3 bases are TGCGCCAGCAGAGTGAGTGCCAGTCCAGATACGCAGTATTTT.

The chain carries TRBV10-2 and TRBJ1-1; D is perhaps TRBD1 (6 bases). CDR3 length equals 12 residues. Germline V gene data show CDR1 as WSHSY and CDR2 as SAAADI. V dropped 7 bases and J dropped 4 bases, with 10 bases sitting between them. This chain's CDR3 is CASTTGITEAFF. The CDR3 DNA is TGCGCCAGCACCACAGGGATCACTGAAGCTTTCTTT.

V gene TRBV7-2 combines with J gene TRBJ1-2, with 7 bases matching TRBD1. Germline CDR1 reads SGHTA; CDR2 reads FQGNSA. V dropped 4 bases and J dropped 2; count of bases not matched to a gene: 4. This CDR3 contains 14 residues. The CDR3 sequence: CASSYDRDNYGYTF. Here the CDR3 DNA reads TGTGCCAGCAGCTACGACAGGGACAACTATGGCTACACCTTC.

The V gene is TRBV18, the J gene TRBJ2-3; 11 bases agree with TRBD1. V trimming: 4 bases; J trimming: 5 bases; junction bases outside the gene matches: 2. CDR1 is KGHSH and CDR2 is LQKENI in the germline V gene. This CDR3 comprises 14 residues. DNA of the CDR3: TGTGCCAGCTCACGGGGGACAGGGGGAGATACGCAGTATTTT. The encoded protein is CASSRGTGGDTQYF.

V and J are TRBV9 and TRBJ1-6; 7 nucleotides match TRBD1. The CDR3 runs to 14 residues. The V segment lost 3 bases and the J segment 10 bases; nucleotides outside the gene matches: 7. Germline CDR1 and CDR2: SGDLS and YYNGEE. Written as DNA, the CDR3 is TGTGCCAGCAGCGCGCAAGGACAGGACTCACCCCTCCACTTT. Protein sequence: CASSAQGQDSPLHF.

This sequence joins TRBV28 and TRBJ1-4; tentatively, D is TRBD1 (6 bases). CDR3 length equals 14 residues. Trimming left V 6 bases short and J 8 bases short, with 16 bases between. The germline V gene has CDR1 MDHEN and CDR2 SYDVKM. CDR3 bases: TGTGCCAGCAGCCTCCTTGGACAGTCGGAAAAACTGTTTTTT. This codes for CASSLLGQSEKLFF. Based on the CDR3 plus reference TRBV28 and TRBJ1-4, the full variable domain is DVKVTQSSRYLVKRTGEKVFLECVQDMDHENMFWYRQDPGLGLRLIYFSYDVKMKEKGDIPEGYSVSREKKERFSLILESASTNQTSMYLCASSLLGQSEKLFFGSGTQLSVL.

The gene calls are TRBV2 and TRBJ2-2, with a weak D call TRBD2 (5 bases). The CDR3 runs to 13 residues. Germline V gene data show CDR1 as SNHLY and CDR2 as FYNNEI. Trimming removed 8 bases at V and 4 bases at J, with 11 bases between. The CDR3 is CASVRRGTGELFF. CDR3 DNA sequence: TGTGCCAGCGTTAGACGGGGCACCGGGGAGCTGTTTTTT.

The gene calls are TRBV5-1 and TRBJ2-1; D possibly uses TRBD1 or TRBD2 (6 bases each). There are 15 residues in the CDR3. Trimming removed 3 bases at V and 2 bases at J, with 12 bases between. The V gene's germline CDR1 is SGHRS and CDR2 YFSETQ. The CDR3 loop is CASSSRGVTYNEQFF. CDR3 coding DNA: TGCGCCAGCAGCTCAAGGGGGGTTACCTACAATGAGCAGTTCTTC. Full variable domain (missing parts from reference TRBV5-1 and TRBJ2-1): KAGVTQTPRYLIKTRGQQVTLSCSPISGHRSVSWYQQTPGQGLQFLFEYFSETQRNKGNFPGRFSGRQFSNSRSEMNVSTLELGDSALYLCASSSRGVTYNEQFFGPGTRLTVL.

The chain has TRBV7-4 and TRBJ1-2, with 8 bases that match TRBD1. The trim removed 7 bases at V and 0 bases at J, leaving 7 bases unmatched. The CDR3 has 15 amino acids. Germline V gives CDR1 SGHVT, CDR2 SQSDAQ. CDR3 loop: CASIGTGLANYGYTF. The CDR3 coding sequence is TGTGCCAGCATCGGGACAGGCCTTGCTAACTATGGCTACACCTTC.

The V call is TRBV2, the J call TRBJ1-4; tentatively, D is TRBD1 (5 bases). The ends were cut back, 9 bases at V and 4 bases at J, with 15 bases in the middle. The CDR3 loop spans 14 amino acids. Germline loops: CDR1 SNHLY, CDR2 FYNNEI. Written as DNA, the CDR3 is TGTGCCAGTTCGGGGACGGACTTTAATGAAAAACTGTTTTTT. Its protein is CASSGTDFNEKLFF.

The rearrangement uses TRBV7-3 and TRBJ2-7; the D gene is possibly TRBD1 (6 bases). CDR3 length equals 15 residues. Germline assignment: CDR1 SGHTA and CDR2 FQGTGA. With 0 bases removed from V and 0 bases from J, the gap between germline ends came to 9 bases. In DNA form, the CDR3 reads TGTGCCAGCAGCTTAACAGGGGGTTACTCCTACGAGCAGTACTTC. Protein sequence: CASSLTGGYSYEQYF.